The rows below give T cell receptor beta chains drawn from one sample of a study of graft-versus-host responses after intestinal transplantation. TCRdb's table, derived via immunoSEQ multiplex PCR, lists solely in-frame clones and lacks some. The sample comprises under 75,000 clones, 89% of which are singletons, and about 1.7% rests with the top ten. The input for sequencing was ileum tissue, taken more than 350 days after transplant. The receptors shown here come from a human patient who received an intestinal transplant, so some T cells may come from the graft donor. Each CDR3 is given with its conserved first and last residue. A D gene is named only where the DNA matches it firmly. The size field is filled for only some rows; it gives once, few, many or a size class.

v_call: TRBV7-9; d_call: NA; j_call: TRBJ2-7; clone_size: NA; cdr3_aa: CASSLVGVTYEQYF; cdr3_nt: TGTGCCAGCAGCTTAGTCGGGGTCACCTACGAGCAGTACTTC
v_call: TRBV5-1; d_call: TRBD1; j_call: TRBJ2-5; clone_size: NA; cdr3_aa: CATPTPTGAGETQYF; cdr3_nt: TGCGCCACCCCCACCCCGACAGGGGCAGGAGAGACCCAGTACTTC
v_call: TRBV6-5; d_call: NA; j_call: TRBJ1-4; clone_size: NA; cdr3_aa: CASSFTINRDNEKLFF; cdr3_nt: TGTGCCAGCAGTTTTACGATAAACCGGGACAATGAAAAACTGTTTTTT
v_call: TRBV7-3; d_call: NA; j_call: TRBJ1-6; clone_size: NA; cdr3_aa: CASSLNTGFNSPLHF; cdr3_nt: TGTGCCAGCAGCTTAAACACGGGATTTAATTCACCCCTCCACTTT
v_call: TRBV28; d_call: NA; j_call: TRBJ1-5; clone_size: NA; cdr3_aa: CASSSYRRNQPQHF; cdr3_nt: TGTGCCAGCAGTTCTTACAGACGCAATCAGCCCCAGCATTTT
v_call: TRBV9; d_call: NA; j_call: TRBJ1-2; clone_size: NA; cdr3_aa: CASSVTRHDYGYTF; cdr3_nt: TGTGCCAGCAGCGTAACGCGACACGACTATGGCTACACCTTC
v_call: TRBV30; d_call: NA; j_call: TRBJ2-2; clone_size: NA; cdr3_aa: CAWSPSLGGELFF; cdr3_nt: TGTGCCTGGAGTCCGTCCTTGGGGGGGGAGCTGTTTTTT
v_call: TRBV6-5; d_call: TRBD1; j_call: TRBJ2-3; clone_size: once; cdr3_aa: CASSTTGGAQDTQYF; cdr3_nt: TGTGCCAGCAGTACTACAGGGGGCGCACAAGATACGCAGTATTTT
v_call: TRBV5-4; d_call: NA; j_call: TRBJ1-5; clone_size: NA; cdr3_aa: CASKDQPQHF; cdr3_nt: TGTGCCAGCAAGGATCAGCCCCAGCATTTT
v_call: TRBV6-5; d_call: TRBD2; j_call: TRBJ2-3; clone_size: NA; cdr3_aa: CASSSSRGGADTQYF; cdr3_nt: TGTGCCAGCTCTAGTTCGCGGGGGGGTGCGGATACGCAGTATTTT
v_call: TRBV5-8; d_call: NA; j_call: TRBJ2-4; clone_size: NA; cdr3_aa: CASKADFYKNIQYF; cdr3_nt: TGTGCCAGCAAAGCGGACTTCTACAAAAACATTCAGTACTTC
v_call: TRBV5-4; d_call: NA; j_call: TRBJ2-4; clone_size: NA; cdr3_aa: CASSGSGGFENIQYF; cdr3_nt: TGTGCCAGCAGCGGATCAGGAGGATTTGAAAACATTCAGTACTTC
v_call: TRBV6-5; d_call: NA; j_call: TRBJ2-3; clone_size: NA; cdr3_aa: CASSYSREGSTDTQYF; cdr3_nt: TGTGCCAGCAGTTACTCGCGGGAAGGTAGCACAGATACGCAGTATTTT
v_call: TRBV2; d_call: TRBD1; j_call: TRBJ1-2; clone_size: NA; cdr3_aa: CASSVAQGADGYTF; cdr3_nt: TGTGCCAGCAGTGTCGCACAGGGGGCGGATGGCTACACCTTC
v_call: TRBV29-1; d_call: NA; j_call: TRBJ1-2; clone_size: few; cdr3_aa: CSVDRGPGYTF; cdr3_nt: TGCAGCGTTGATCGAGGTCCTGGCTACACCTTC
v_call: TRBV15; d_call: TRBD2; j_call: TRBJ2-3; clone_size: NA; cdr3_aa: CATSSDGWGGITDTQYF; cdr3_nt: TGTGCCACCAGCAGTGATGGCTGGGGGGGGATCACAGATACGCAGTATTTT
v_call: TRBV5-1; d_call: NA; j_call: TRBJ1-2; clone_size: NA; cdr3_aa: CASSLIQGNGYTF; cdr3_nt: TGCGCCAGCAGCTTAATACAGGGAAATGGCTACACCTTC
v_call: TRBV6-1; d_call: TRBD1; j_call: TRBJ2-7; clone_size: NA; cdr3_aa: CASSDPTGDDEQYF; cdr3_nt: TGTGCCAGCAGTGATCCAACAGGGGACGACGAGCAGTACTTC
v_call: TRBV28; d_call: NA; j_call: TRBJ2-7; clone_size: NA; cdr3_aa: CASKYLGTYEQYF; cdr3_nt: TGTGCCAGCAAATATTTAGGAACCTACGAGCAGTACTTC
v_call: TRBV7-9; d_call: TRBD1; j_call: TRBJ1-3; clone_size: few; cdr3_aa: CASSSQGVFGNTIYF; cdr3_nt: TGTGCCAGCAGCTCTCAGGGGGTATTTGGAAACACCATATATTTT
v_call: TRBV12-5; d_call: NA; j_call: TRBJ2-3; clone_size: few; cdr3_aa: CASGPSPGDTQYF; cdr3_nt: TGTGCTAGTGGTCCAAGTCCGGGGGATACGCAGTATTTT
v_call: TRBV14; d_call: NA; j_call: TRBJ2-5; clone_size: NA; cdr3_aa: CASSHMKNYWGTQYF; cdr3_nt: TGTGCCAGCAGCCACATGAAAAACTACTGGGGGACCCAGTACTTC
v_call: TRBV28; d_call: TRBD1; j_call: TRBJ2-7; clone_size: NA; cdr3_aa: CASSFYPGQGSYEQYF; cdr3_nt: TGTGCCAGCAGTTTCTACCCGGGACAGGGGTCCTACGAGCAGTACTTC
v_call: TRBV7-8; d_call: NA; j_call: TRBJ1-2; clone_size: NA; cdr3_aa: CASSLALGRVQNGYTF; cdr3_nt: TGTGCCAGCAGCCTAGCACTGGGCAGGGTGCAGAATGGCTACACCTTC
v_call: TRBV19; d_call: NA; j_call: TRBJ2-6; clone_size: once; cdr3_aa: CASRIPSGANVLTF; cdr3_nt: TGTGCCAGTAGGATACCCTCTGGGGCCAACGTCCTGACTTTC
v_call: TRBV7-3; d_call: NA; j_call: TRBJ2-1; clone_size: NA; cdr3_aa: CASSLGLHLGEQFF; cdr3_nt: TGTGCCAGCAGCTTGGGACTTCATTTGGGTGAGCAGTTCTTC
v_call: TRBV10-2; d_call: NA; j_call: TRBJ2-7; clone_size: NA; cdr3_aa: CASSEEVHSSYEQYF; cdr3_nt: TGCGCCAGCAGTGAGGAAGTGCACTCATCCTACGAGCAGTACTTC
v_call: TRBV11-2; d_call: NA; j_call: TRBJ1-1; clone_size: NA; cdr3_aa: CASSRLTEAFF; cdr3_nt: TGTGCCAGCAGCCGACTCACTGAAGCTTTCTTT
v_call: TRBV11-2; d_call: TRBD1; j_call: TRBJ1-2; clone_size: once; cdr3_aa: CASSSPRRDREDYGYTF; cdr3_nt: TGTGCCAGCAGCTCCCCCCGTCGGGACAGGGAAGACTATGGCTACACCTTC
v_call: TRBV11-2; d_call: TRBD1; j_call: TRBJ2-7; clone_size: once; cdr3_aa: CASSWETGVYEQYF; cdr3_nt: TGTGCCAGCAGCTGGGAGACAGGGGTCTACGAGCAGTACTTC
v_call: TRBV30; d_call: NA; j_call: TRBJ1-2; clone_size: NA; cdr3_aa: CAWFSMRYRKIYGYTF; cdr3_nt: TGTGCCTGGTTTTCGATGCGTTATAGAAAGATCTATGGCTACACCTTC
v_call: TRBV6-5; d_call: NA; j_call: TRBJ1-6; clone_size: few; cdr3_aa: CASSNWAGVVAPLHF; cdr3_nt: TGTGCCAGCAGTAACTGGGCAGGGGTGGTGGCACCCCTCCACTTT
v_call: TRBV30; d_call: NA; j_call: TRBJ1-2; clone_size: NA; cdr3_aa: CAWSEQTEYGYTF; cdr3_nt: TGTGCCTGGAGTGAACAGACCGAGTATGGCTACACCTTC
v_call: TRBV7-9; d_call: NA; j_call: TRBJ1-2; clone_size: NA; cdr3_aa: CASSFYSGGPRMGYTF; cdr3_nt: TGTGCCAGCAGCTTCTATTCGGGCGGGCCCAGAATGGGCTACACCTTC
v_call: TRBV4-2; d_call: NA; j_call: TRBJ2-1; clone_size: NA; cdr3_aa: CASSQTRVGGRHNEQFF; cdr3_nt: TGTGCCAGCAGCCAAACGAGGGTTGGTGGCAGGCACAATGAGCAGTTCTTC
v_call: TRBV28; d_call: TRBD2; j_call: TRBJ2-7; clone_size: once; cdr3_aa: CASREGLAGTEQYF; cdr3_nt: TGTGCCAGCAGGGAGGGACTAGCGGGAACCGAGCAGTACTTC
v_call: TRBV6-5; d_call: NA; j_call: TRBJ1-5; clone_size: once; cdr3_aa: CASSQGGGSNQPQHF; cdr3_nt: TGTGCCAGCAGCCAGGGAGGGGGTAGCAATCAGCCCCAGCATTTT
v_call: TRBV11-2; d_call: NA; j_call: TRBJ1-1; clone_size: NA; cdr3_aa: CASSLGTQNTEAFF; cdr3_nt: TGTGCCAGCAGCTTAGGTACCCAGAACACTGAAGCTTTCTTT
v_call: TRBV29-1; d_call: NA; j_call: TRBJ1-2; clone_size: NA; cdr3_aa: CSVGDGNSYGYTF; cdr3_nt: TGCAGCGTGGGGGATGGGAACAGCTATGGCTACACCTTC
v_call: TRBV19; d_call: TRBD2; j_call: TRBJ2-1; clone_size: once; cdr3_aa: CASSIAGGGNEQFF; cdr3_nt: TGTGCCAGTAGTATAGCGGGAGGGGGGAATGAGCAGTTCTTC
v_call: TRBV2; d_call: NA; j_call: TRBJ2-7; clone_size: few; cdr3_aa: CASSQRDDVGQYF; cdr3_nt: TGTGCCAGCAGTCAAAGGGATGATGTCGGGCAGTACTTC
v_call: TRBV6-5; d_call: NA; j_call: TRBJ1-5; clone_size: NA; cdr3_aa: CASSSRDPQTHQPQHF; cdr3_nt: TGTGCCAGCAGTTCTCGGGACCCTCAAACCCATCAGCCCCAGCATTTT
v_call: TRBV11-2; d_call: NA; j_call: TRBJ2-5; clone_size: NA; cdr3_aa: CASSFLGGPQETQYF; cdr3_nt: TGTGCCAGCAGCTTCCTTGGGGGACCGCAAGAGACCCAGTACTTC
v_call: TRBV2; d_call: TRBD2; j_call: TRBJ2-5; clone_size: once; cdr3_aa: CASSDGGLAAYQETQYF; cdr3_nt: TGTGCCAGCAGTGATGGCGGCCTAGCGGCTTACCAAGAGACCCAGTACTTC
v_call: TRBV9; d_call: TRBD2; j_call: TRBJ2-1; clone_size: NA; cdr3_aa: CASSPRLGGYNEQFF; cdr3_nt: TGTGCCAGCAGCCCCCGATTGGGGGGGTACAATGAGCAGTTCTTC
v_call: TRBV7-9; d_call: NA; j_call: TRBJ2-1; clone_size: once; cdr3_aa: CASIRGGAYNEQFF; cdr3_nt: TGTGCCAGCATCAGGGGGGGTGCCTACAATGAGCAGTTCTTC
v_call: TRBV7-2; d_call: NA; j_call: TRBJ2-7; clone_size: NA; cdr3_aa: CASSLGPIYEQYF; cdr3_nt: TGTGCCAGCAGCTTAGGGCCAATCTACGAGCAGTACTTC
v_call: TRBV6-1; d_call: TRBD1; j_call: TRBJ1-1; clone_size: NA; cdr3_aa: CASRTGNEAFF; cdr3_nt: TGTGCCAGCAGGACAGGGAATGAAGCTTTCTTT
v_call: TRBV15; d_call: NA; j_call: TRBJ1-1; clone_size: once; cdr3_aa: CATSRERGTVVNTEAFF; cdr3_nt: TGTGCCACCAGCAGAGAAAGGGGGACGGTTGTGAACACTGAAGCTTTCTTT